This T cell receptor beta chain was sequenced in a study of blood T cell repertoires in COVID-19. Study as a whole: T cells, B-cell-depleted T cells, or PBMCs supplied cDNA or gDNA.

Seattle patients were enrolled during active infection and followed longitudinally. CDR3 length: 16 residues. V lost 5 bases and J lost 10; bases outside the gene matches: 10. The germline CDR1 and CDR2 sequences are SEHNR and FQNEAQ (reference sequence). Per the original methods: Amplification from reference gene primers served as the basis for estimated nucleated cell counts. TCRdb keeps only in-frame clones here, not all; method: immunoSEQ multiplex PCR. D and trimming come from the DNA, and the V and J calls and clone size come from that table. The sample consists of 330,000 or so clones, 80% to 90% of them appearing once.

Material: peripheral blood. The chain has TRBV7-9 and TRBJ1-6; 11 nucleotides match TRBD1. The sequence derives from a man aged 30 to 45 with COVID-19, enrolled during active disease. The CDR3 DNA follows: TGTGCCAGCAGCCCCCCGGGACAGGGGGTAGGGTCACCCCTCCACTTT. Translation gives CASSPPGQGVGSPLHF.